This T cell receptor (beta chain) was sequenced for a study of CD8+ T cells in alopecia areata. Overall study: Tofacitinib therapy took 6 to 18 months; 6 months off drug came after. The study's findings and limits: A great number of expanded lesional clones endured in scalp and blood during tofacitinib. The treated group had a single nonresponder, limiting CD8+ expansion-response conclusions.

In the case of this clone: Its target is unknown. The sample contains more than one DNA sequence encoding this CDR3.

Trimming shortened V by 2 bases and J by 0 bases, and 2 bases separated the two germline ends. Germline assignment: CDR1 MDHEN and CDR2 SYDVKM. This CDR3 has 14 residues. Treatment meaning: oral pan-JAK inhibitor, 5-10 mg twice daily. In each case, RNA was isolated and then reverse transcribed into cDNA as the sequencing template. TCRdb's copy holds only in-frame clones and misses some; the assay was immunoSEQ multiplex PCR. The sample consists of approximately 300,000 clones, over 45% of them appearing once. The chain has TRBV28 and TRBJ2-6; D call uncertain. Sequencing was performed on CD4+ T cells sorted from blood, taken at week 24, from a patient treated with tofacitinib. This clonotype was obtained from a human donor with alopecia areata. The CDR3 loop reads CASSLPSGANVLTF. The CDR3 DNA is TGTGCCAGCAGTTTACCCTCTGGGGCCAACGTCCTGACTTTC. The variable domain in full, with the rest retrieved from reference TRBV28 and TRBJ2-6, is DVKVTQSSRYLVKRTGEKVFLECVQDMDHENMFWYRQDPGLGLRLIYFSYDVKMKEKGDIPEGYSVSREKKERFSLILESASTNQTSMYLCASSLPSGANVLTFGAGSRLTVL.